The rows below give T cell receptor beta chains drawn from one sample of a study of early T cells in non-severe SARS-CoV-2 infection. MiXCR, applied by TCRdb to the 5' RACE reads, yields one record per CDR3 protein. The data contain about 29,000 distinct CDR3 sequences, approximately 5.4% of them singletons. Sequenced sample: whole blood. The source of these receptors is an adult who was a healthcare worker with PCR-confirmed SARS-CoV-2 infection or an uninfected control (not recorded which). CDR3s include the opening cysteine and the closing phenylalanine or tryptophan. The D gene is left open where the match is weak. Clone size is not always given. Where it is, it says once, few, many or a class for expanded clones.

J gene | clone size | D gene | CDR3 length | V gene | CDR3 DNA | CDR3 protein
TRBJ1-4 | many | - | 14 | TRBV19 | TGTGCCAGCACACAGACCTCAACTAATGAAAAACTGTTTTTT | CASTQTSTNEKLFF
TRBJ1-5 | few | - | 15 | TRBV6-5 | TGTGCCAGCAGTTTACTTCGGGACAGCAATCAGCCCCAGCATTTT | CASSLLRDSNQPQHF
TRBJ2-3 | many | TRBD2 | 16 | TRBV27 | TGTGCCAGCAGTCAGAAGACTAGCGGGGACACAGATACGCAGTATTTT | CASSQKTSGDTDTQYF
TRBJ1-2 | - | - | 11 | TRBV28 | TGTGCCAGCAGTCATCGCTATGGCTACACCTTC | CASSHRYGYTF
TRBJ2-5 | - | - | 12 | TRBV18 | TGTGCCAGCTCACCAGTACCCGAGACCCAGTACTTC | CASSPVPETQYF
TRBJ1-1 | many | - | 13 | TRBV6-5 | TGTGCCAGCAGTTACAGGGTGAACACTGAAGCTTTCTTT | CASSYRVNTEAFF
TRBJ2-1 | many | TRBD2 | 18 | TRBV7-9 | TGTGCCAGCAGCGGTACCGGGACTAGCGGGATAAACTACAATGAGCAGTTCTTC | CASSGTGTSGINYNEQFF
TRBJ1-2 | many | TRBD1 | 15 | TRBV5-4 | TGTGCCAGCAGCTTGGGGACAGGCAATCACTATGGCTACACCTTC | CASSLGTGNHYGYTF
TRBJ2-3 | many | TRBD2 | 14 | TRBV6-4 | TGTGCCAGCTCCTACGAAGCGGGAGAGGATACGCAGTATTTT | CASSYEAGEDTQYF
TRBJ2-2 | few | - | 13 | TRBV5-4 | TGTGCCAGCAGCCTAGTCCTCAGCGGGGAGCTGTTTTTT | CASSLVLSGELFF
TRBJ2-7 | many | TRBD2 | 15 | TRBV27 | TGTGCCAGCAGTTTAACTAGCGGGAGCTCCTACGAGCAGTACTTC | CASSLTSGSSYEQYF
TRBJ2-3 | many | - | 15 | TRBV28 | TGTGCCAGCAGTTCCTATCTCGGGACCGGGGATACGCAGTATTTT | CASSSYLGTGDTQYF
TRBJ2-6 | many | - | 14 | TRBV15 | TGTGCCACCAGCAGAGATTCTGGGGCCAACGTCCTGACTTTC | CATSRDSGANVLTF
TRBJ1-2 | - | TRBD1 | 15 | TRBV29-1 | TGCAGCGTTGAAAGCTCCCCCGGACAGGGATTCGGCTACACCTTC | CSVESSPGQGFGYTF
TRBJ2-6 | few | - | 15 | TRBV30 | TGTGCCTGGAGTGTACAGGTTCCTGGGGCCAACGTCCTGACTTTC | CAWSVQVPGANVLTF
TRBJ1-2 | many | - | 13 | TRBV5-1 | TGCGCCAGCAGCTTGGACAGCAACTATGGCTACACCTTC | CASSLDSNYGYTF
TRBJ2-1 | many | - | 16 | TRBV7-2 | TGTGCCAGCAGCTTAGCGGTAGGGATTATCTACAATGAGCAGTTCTTC | CASSLAVGIIYNEQFF
TRBJ2-7 | - | - | 13 | TRBV5-5 | TGTGCCAGCAGCAATCAGGGAGCCTACGAGCAGTACTTC | CASSNQGAYEQYF
TRBJ2-5 | - | - | 13 | TRBV28 | TGTGCCAGCAGAGAGACAGGAAAAGAGACCCAGTACTTC | CASRETGKETQYF
TRBJ2-1 | few | TRBD2 | 15 | TRBV10-3 | TGTGCCATCAGTACGAGACTAGCGGGAAACAATGAGCAGTTCTTC | CAISTRLAGNNEQFF
TRBJ2-7 | few | - | 11 | TRBV28 | TGTGCCAGCACCAGCTCCTACGAGCAGTACTTC | CASTSSYEQYF
TRBJ2-7 | many | - | 13 | TRBV6-1 | TGTGCCAGCGATACCGGGTCCTGGAGGGAGCAGTACTTC | CASDTGSWREQYF
TRBJ1-1 | many | - | 15 | TRBV7-6 | TGTGCCAGCAGCTCTTCACAGGGTCTGAACACTGAAGCTTTCTTT | CASSSSQGLNTEAFF
TRBJ2-5 | - | - | 12 | TRBV29-1 | TGCAGCGTTGGACAGAGCGAAGAGACCCAGTACTTC | CSVGQSEETQYF
TRBJ2-7 | many | - | 13 | TRBV12-3/TRBV12-4 | TGTGCCAGCAGTTTTTCAGTTACCTACGAGCAGTACTTC | CASSFSVTYEQYF
TRBJ2-3 | many | TRBD1 | 14 | TRBV30 | TGTGCCTGGAGTTGGGGACAGGGCACAGATACGCAGTATTTT | CAWSWGQGTDTQYF